This T cell receptor (beta chain) was identified during a study of technical replicates of blood from several donors. CDR1 SNHLY and CDR2 FYNNEI come from the germline V gene. Trimming cost V 11 bases and J 8 bases, with 18 bases left between them. CDR3 size: 12 residues. This clone was recorded once. Assay used: immunoSEQ multiplex PCR; TCRdb lists only in-frame clones, some missing. The sample gives tens of thousands of clones, 88% of which show up once; about 4.6% is in the top ten. This clonotype originated in a human donor in good health. Some clones in this sample may be carry-over from other donors' samples. The sequenced sample was PBMCs. The genes are TRBV2 and TRBJ1-2; D is unclear. CDR3 nucleotide sequence: TGTGCCCTTGAAGGGAGCGCGCAGGGCTACACCTTC. Translation: CALEGSAQGYTF.